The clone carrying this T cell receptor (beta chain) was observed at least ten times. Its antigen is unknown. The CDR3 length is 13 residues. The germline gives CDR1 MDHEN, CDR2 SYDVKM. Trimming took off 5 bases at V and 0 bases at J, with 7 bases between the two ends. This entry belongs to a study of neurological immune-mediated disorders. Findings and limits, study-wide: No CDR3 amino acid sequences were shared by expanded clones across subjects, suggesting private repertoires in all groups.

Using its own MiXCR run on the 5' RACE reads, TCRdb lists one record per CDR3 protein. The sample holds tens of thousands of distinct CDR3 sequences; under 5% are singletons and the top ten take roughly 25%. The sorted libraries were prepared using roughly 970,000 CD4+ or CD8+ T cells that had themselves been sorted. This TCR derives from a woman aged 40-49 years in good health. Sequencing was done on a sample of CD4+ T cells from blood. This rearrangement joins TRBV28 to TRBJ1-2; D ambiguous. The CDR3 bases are TGTGCCAGCAGTAACAGCGCTAACTATGGCTACACCTTC. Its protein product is CASSNSANYGYTF.